What follows are 7 T cell receptor beta chains derived from one specimen sequenced in a study of blood T cell repertoires in COVID-19. Produced via immunoSEQ multiplex PCR; TCRdb's table is partial and in-frame only. Among fewer than 200,000 clones listed, over 60% were seen once. The sample taken for sequencing was peripheral blood. The origin of the receptors is a man in his fifties or sixties with acute or convalescent COVID-19.

This chain uses TRBV6-2 or TRBV6-3 with TRBJ2-1; no clear D. The V gene's germline CDR1 is MNHEY and CDR2 SVGEGT. V shed 5 bases and J shed 2 bases, with 7 bases lying between them. The CDR3 length is 13 residues. DNA for the CDR3: TGTGCCAGCAGTCCAGTTGCCTACAATGAGCAGTTCTTC. Amino acids: CASSPVAYNEQFF.

The rearrangement uses TRBV2 and TRBJ1-4, with 8 bases aligning to TRBD1. The CDR3 loop spans 15 amino acids. In germline, CDR1 is SNHLY, CDR2 FYNNEI. J gave up 7 bases and V 4 bases, and 8 bases lay outside the gene matches. CDR3 loop: CASSGGDRRAEKLFF. In DNA, the CDR3 is TGTGCCAGCAGTGGGGGGGACAGGAGGGCTGAAAAACTGTTTTTT.

The chain links TRBV20-1 to TRBJ2-7; the D is unclear. From germline, CDR1 is DFQATT and CDR2 SNEGSKA (reference sequence). The CDR3 covers 13 residues. Trimming left V 3 bases short and J 1 base short, with 10 bases between. Written as DNA, the CDR3 is TGCAGTGCTAGTCCCTCGTCTTCCTACGAGCAGTACTTC. Protein product: CSASPSSSYEQYF.

The chain uses TRBV24-1 and TRBJ2-2; TRBD1 aligns across 11 bases. Germline V gives CDR1 KGHDR, CDR2 SFDVKD. This CDR3 spans 13 amino acids. The CDR3 DNA is TGTGCGGGACAGGGGGCGAACACCGGGGAGCTGTTTTTT. This sequence encodes CAGQGANTGELFF.

This rearrangement joins TRBV5-4 to TRBJ1-1; the D gene is possibly TRBD1 (6 bases). Germline CDR1 is SGHNT and CDR2 is YYREEE (reference sequence). This CDR3 is built from 14 residues. The ends were cut back, 1 base at V and 4 bases at J, with 11 bases in the middle. The CDR3 loop is CASSLQGSGTEAFF. Here the CDR3 DNA reads TGTGCCAGCAGCTTGCAGGGGAGCGGCACTGAAGCTTTCTTT.

The V gene is TRBV7-9, the J gene TRBJ1-1; 7 bases map to TRBD1. CDR1 SEHNR and CDR2 FQNEAQ come from the germline V gene (reference sequence). This CDR3 spans 15 amino acids. V shed 1 base, J shed 8 bases, and the junction held 10 bases outside the gene matches. CDR3 sequence: CASSLGIRDSGEAFF. The CDR3 coding sequence is TGTGCCAGCAGCTTAGGGATCCGGGACAGTGGCGAAGCTTTCTTT.

The chain uses TRBV30 and TRBJ1-5; 7 positions agree with TRBD1. V gave up 2 bases and J gave up 2 bases; unmatched junction bases: 6. The CDR3 has 15 residues. Germline assignment: CDR1 GTSNPN and CDR2 SVGIG (reference sequence). The CDR3 here is CAWSRGQGRNQPQHF. CDR3 coding DNA: TGTGCCTGGAGTAGGGGGCAGGGGCGCAATCAGCCCCAGCATTTT.